The T cell receptor (beta chain) under discussion was sequenced for a study of cytomegalovirus exposure and HLA in healthy donors. About this clone itself: Other DNA sequences in this sample translate to the same CDR3.

The CDR3 covers 13 residues. V was cut by 5 bases and J by 5 bases, with 7 bases left in between. Per the germline V gene, CDR1 is MNHEY and CDR2 is SMNVEV (reference sequence). The PCR employed 60 Vbeta primers together with 13 Jbeta primers. Sequencing used immunoSEQ multiplex PCR; TCRdb keeps in-frame clones, though not all of them. The sample yields roughly 87,000 clones, roughly 83% seen once. The receptor was derived from a woman in her thirties or forties in good health and CMV-seropositive. This chain links TRBV27 with TRBJ1-6; D is unclear. The sample taken for sequencing was PBMCs. CDR3 coding DNA: TGTGCCAGCAGTGCAGAAAATAATTCACCCCTCCACTTT. This gives the protein CASSAENNSPLHF.